The 26 T cell receptor beta chains below come from one sample, sequenced in a study of shared clonotypes between healthy human individuals. The data were produced by immunoSEQ multiplex PCR, yet TCRdb's version contains in-frame clones alone and is incomplete. The sample includes around 2.5 million clones, 93% of them seen just once. Sequenced material: naive CD4+ T cells from PBMCs. Subset noted: CD45RA+ positively selected. Receptors originate from a man younger than 35 in good health. Some clones in this sample may be carry-over from other donors' samples.

The gene calls are TRBV28 and TRBJ2-7, with TRBD2 matching over 10 bases. Germline V gene lookup returns CDR1 MDHEN and CDR2 SYDVKM. With 4 bases clipped from V and 3 bases from J, the junction kept 9 bases outside the gene matches. The CDR3 is 16 residues long. CDR3 in DNA: TGTGCCAGCAGTTCGCCGGGACTAGCGCCGAGCTACGAGCAGTACTTC. Its translation is CASSSPGLAPSYEQYF.

The chain is built from TRBV5-1 and TRBJ2-1, with D unresolved. V gave up 2 bases and J gave up 5 bases, with 5 bases separating them. The CDR3 is made up of 12 amino acids. Looked up from germline, CDR1 is SGHRS and CDR2 is YFSETQ. CDR3 bases: TGCGCCAGCAGCTTCTCTAACAATGAGCAGTTCTTC. It specifies CASSFSNNEQFF.

The V call is TRBV6-5, the J call TRBJ2-7; 8 bases agree with TRBD2. The CDR3 has 13 amino acids. Germline CDR1 MNHEY, CDR2 SVGAGI. V lost 8 bases, J lost 5 bases, and 8 bases stayed unmatched. The CDR3 DNA sequence: TGTGCCAGCGGCCCGGGGGGGTGGGACGAGCAGTACTTC. This translates into CASGPGGWDEQYF.

This rearrangement joins TRBV5-1 to TRBJ1-4; tentative D call: TRBD1 (6 bases). Deletions cut 4 bases from V and 7 bases from J, with 14 bases between. Germline V lookup: CDR1 SGHRS, CDR2 YFSETQ. The CDR3 sequence is 14 residues long. The CDR3 DNA reads TGCGCCAGCAGCCGATCAGGGGAGGTTGAAAAACTGTTTTTT. Its translation is CASSRSGEVEKLFF.

The V gene is TRBV28, the J gene TRBJ1-1; 9 nucleotides align to TRBD1. V dropped 6 bases and J dropped 9; count of bases not matched to a gene: 14. This CDR3 is 15 amino acids long. Germline V gene sequence: CDR1 MDHEN, CDR2 SYDVKM. CDR3 nucleotide sequence: TGTGCCAGCAGAGCCCCGGGACAGGGTTATTTGAAAGCTTTCTTT. Protein product: CASRAPGQGYLKAFF. Combining the CDR3 with reference TRBV28 and TRBJ1-1 gives the whole variable domain DVKVTQSSRYLVKRTGEKVFLECVQDMDHENMFWYRQDPGLGLRLIYFSYDVKMKEKGDIPEGYSVSREKKERFSLILESASTNQTSMYLCASRAPGQGYLKAFFGQGTRLTVV.

This chain joins TRBV7-9 and TRBJ2-5; TRBD2 aligns across 7 bases. V shed 5 bases and J 4 bases; nucleotides not matched to a gene: 7. CDR1 is SEHNR and CDR2 is FQNEAQ in the germline V gene (reference sequence). The CDR3 runs to 14 residues. The CDR3 loop is CASSATSARETQYF. For the CDR3, the DNA is TGTGCCAGCAGCGCAACTAGCGCAAGAGAGACCCAGTACTTC.

V usage is TRBV5-1 and J usage is TRBJ2-3, with D maybe TRBD1 (6 bases). Germline-derived CDR1 and CDR2 are SGHRS and YFSETQ. Trimming cost V 1 base and J 2 bases, with 14 bases left between them. The CDR3 is 16 residues long. CDR3 bases: TGCGCCAGCAGCTTGTGGACAGCCGGCGCCACAGATACGCAGTATTTT. This codes for CASSLWTAGATDTQYF.

The chain combines TRBV12-5 with TRBJ2-1, with 8 positions matching TRBD2. The CDR3 has 14 amino acids. With 11 bases clipped from V and 4 bases from J, the junction kept 10 bases outside the gene matches. Germline V lookup: CDR1 LGHNT, CDR2 FRNRAP. The CDR3 region has the DNA TGTGCTTCCCGGCGGGGGGTAGGGTACAATGAGCAGTTCTTC. This translates into CASRRGVGYNEQFF.

The J gene is TRBJ2-1, the V gene TRBV5-1; D might be TRBD2 (6 bases). CDR1 and CDR2 (germline): SGHRS, YFSETQ. This CDR3 has 15 amino acids. Trimming removed 0 bases at V and 4 bases at J, with 11 bases between. The chain's CDR3 is CASSLVSGKYNEQFF. The CDR3 coding sequence is TGCGCCAGCAGCTTGGTTAGCGGAAAGTACAATGAGCAGTTCTTC.

The V gene is TRBV14, the J gene TRBJ2-5; TRBD2 might be the D (9 bases). Trimming stripped 4 bases from V and 5 bases from J, with 17 bases between. This CDR3 comprises 15 residues. Germline CDR1 and CDR2: SGHDN and FVKESK. The DNA of the CDR3 is TGTGCCAGCAGCCCAGGGGGCGCGGGAGGGGAGACCCAGTACTTC. This sequence encodes CASSPGGAGGETQYF.

The V gene is TRBV10-1, the J gene TRBJ2-7, with D perhaps TRBD1 or TRBD2 (5 bases each). CDR3 length: 15 residues. Germline assignment: CDR1 WNHNN and CDR2 SYGVQD (reference sequence). V was pared by 4 bases and J by 2 bases, with 15 bases between. As DNA, the CDR3 is TGCGCCAGCAGTGTTCCCGGGGACCGGGCCTACGAGCAGTACTTC. Translating gives CASSVPGDRAYEQYF.

This clone was observed a single time. Other DNA sequences in the sample encode the same CDR3. This chain uses TRBV28 with TRBJ1-5, with TRBD1 identical over 9 bases. Germline V gene sequence: CDR1 MDHEN, CDR2 SYDVKM. The CDR3 runs 15 residues. V lost 2 bases to trimming and J lost 2 bases; unmatched junction nucleotides: 1. In DNA, the CDR3 is TGTGCCAGCAGTTTAACAGGGGGCCGCAATCAGCCCCAGCATTTT. Amino acids: CASSLTGGRNQPQHF.

The chain is built from TRBV5-6 and TRBJ2-5, with D perhaps TRBD2 (7 bases). The J call is uncertain, as TRBJ2-7 better fits the DNA end. The length of the CDR3 is 15 residues. The germline CDR1 and CDR2 sequences are SGHDT and YYEEEE. CDR3 in amino acids: CASRTGGQLGHEQYF. The CDR3, as DNA: TGTGCCAGCAGGACCGGGGGGCAGTTGGGCCACGAGCAGTACTTC.

This clone was seen a single time. The chain uses TRBV5-1 and TRBJ2-5, with D possibly matching TRBD1 (6 bases). Trimming left V 2 bases short and J 1 base short, with 9 bases between. From germline, CDR1 is SGHRS and CDR2 YFSETQ. The CDR3 is 14 residues long. CDR3 DNA: TGCGCCAGCAGCTTCGGACAGTTCCAAGAGACCCAGTACTTC. It specifies CASSFGQFQETQYF.

About this clone: Other DNA variants within this sample encode the same CDR3. J is TRBJ2-3 and V is TRBV7-2; D may be TRBD1 (5 bases). This CDR3 is 13 amino acids long. V was trimmed by 1 base and J by 4 bases, leaving 6 bases between them. Germline CDR1 SGHTA, CDR2 FQGNSA. CDR3 sequence: CASSLEGPDTQYF. The CDR3 DNA reads as TGTGCCAGCAGCTTAGAGGGGCCAGATACGCAGTATTTT.

V gene TRBV28 combines with J gene TRBJ1-2; weak D call: TRBD1 (6 bases). Germline lookup yields CDR1 MDHEN and CDR2 SYDVKM. This CDR3 region has 15 residues. Trimming shortened V by 6 bases and J by 2 bases, and 16 bases separated the two germline ends. CDR3 sequence reads: CASSPLEGGNYGYTF. DNA of the CDR3: TGTGCCAGCAGCCCACTCGAAGGGGGGAACTATGGCTACACCTTC.

V is TRBV7-2 and J is TRBJ2-1; 11 bases map to TRBD1. V shed 5 bases, J shed 4 bases, and the junction held 4 bases outside the gene matches. The germline gives CDR1 SGHTA, CDR2 FQGNSA. This CDR3 contains 15 residues. CDR3 region: CASSHGTGGYNEQFF. The DNA of the CDR3 is TGTGCCAGCAGCCATGGGACAGGGGGTTACAATGAGCAGTTCTTC.

This chain connects TRBV6-6 to TRBJ1-4; tentatively, D is TRBD1 (5 bases). This CDR3 region has 14 residues. Germline lookup yields CDR1 MNHNY and CDR2 SVGAGI (reference sequence). V was shortened by 2 bases and J by 5 bases, with 9 bases between the two germline ends. CDR3 residues: CASSYPGQNEKLFF. Here the CDR3 DNA reads TGTGCCAGCAGTTACCCAGGGCAGAATGAAAAACTGTTTTTT.

The chain couples TRBV4-1 to TRBJ1-1; D remains unclear. From germline, CDR1 is MGHRA and CDR2 YSYEKL. Trimming took off 1 base at V and 0 bases at J, with 15 bases between the two ends. The CDR3 has 17 residues. In DNA form, the CDR3 reads TGCGCCAGCAGCCAAGGGGGTGGACGGCGGGTGAACACTGAAGCTTTCTTT. Its protein is CASSQGGGRRVNTEAFF.

V gene TRBV6-1 combines with J gene TRBJ2-7, with 9 bases that match TRBD1. Germline values: CDR1 MNHNS, CDR2 SASEGT. The CDR3 covers 15 residues. Losses at the gene ends were 4 bases for V and 0 bases for J; bases not matched to a gene: 4. The CDR3 loop reads CASSVDRGFSYEQYF. In DNA form, the CDR3 reads TGTGCCAGCAGTGTCGACAGGGGGTTCTCCTACGAGCAGTACTTC.

The gene calls are TRBV5-4 and TRBJ1-4; D is possibly TRBD1 (5 bases). Trimming took 4 bases from V and 0 from J, leaving 13 bases between them. The CDR3 is made up of 16 amino acids. The V gene's germline CDR1 is SGHNT and CDR2 YYREEE (reference sequence). CDR3 in amino acids: CASSKETTATNEKLFF. Here the CDR3 DNA reads TGTGCCAGCAGCAAGGAAACGACAGCAACTAATGAAAAACTGTTTTTT.

Comment on this clone: The identical CDR3 is also encoded by other nucleotide sequences in the sample. V gene TRBV5-6 combines with J gene TRBJ2-7; D unresolved. The length of the CDR3 is 13 residues. Germline lookup yields CDR1 SGHDT and CDR2 YYEEEE. V lost 0 bases to trimming and J lost 4 bases, with 8 bases between them. CDR3 residues: CASSLEGRYEQYF. The DNA of the CDR3 is TGTGCCAGCAGCTTGGAAGGCCGTTACGAGCAGTACTTC.

Worth noting for this clone: One end of the junction fails to match germline, which may point to a read error. The J gene is TRBJ2-7, the V gene TRBV7-9, with a weak D call TRBD1 (6 bases). CDR1 SEHNR and CDR2 FQNEAQ come from the germline V gene (reference sequence). The CDR3 extends over 14 amino acids. The CDR3 is CASSLGGQTYGQYF. In DNA form, the CDR3 reads TGTGCCAGCAGCTTAGGTGGACAGACCTACGGGCAGTACTTC.

This sequence joins TRBV11-2 and TRBJ1-1; no clear D gene. Germline values: CDR1 SGHAT, CDR2 FQNNGV. V shed 0 bases and J shed 6 bases, with 17 bases lying between them. This CDR3 contains 16 residues. CDR3 loop: CASSLDGRIPNAEAFF. In DNA, the CDR3 is TGTGCCAGCAGCTTAGATGGACGGATCCCCAACGCTGAAGCTTTCTTT.

The chain recombines TRBV7-9 with TRBJ2-5; 9 bases are a match to TRBD1. This CDR3 spans 15 amino acids. V was pared by 5 bases and J by 4 bases, with 8 bases of the junction left unmatched. The germline V gene has CDR1 SEHNR and CDR2 FQNEAQ (reference sequence). The CDR3 region has the DNA TGTGCCAGCAGCGCGAGGCCGACAGGGGGAGAGACCCAGTACTTC. It yields the protein CASSARPTGGETQYF. Full variable domain (missing parts from reference TRBV7-9 and TRBJ2-5): DTGVSQNPRHKITKRGQNVTFRCDPISEHNRLYWYRQTLGQGPEFLTYFQNEAQLEKSRLLSDRFSAERPKGSFSTLEIQRTEQGDSAMYLCASSARPTGGETQYFGPGTRLLVL.

The J gene is TRBJ2-3, the V gene TRBV4-3, with D tentatively TRBD2 (6 bases). The germline CDR1 and CDR2 sequences are LGHNA and YSLEER. This CDR3 spans 17 amino acids. Trimming shortened V by 0 bases and J by 3 bases, and 16 bases separated the two germline ends. CDR3 bases: TGCGCCAGCAGCCAAGACGGGTTTCTAGCGCATACAGATACGCAGTATTTT. Translation gives CASSQDGFLAHTDTQYF.